This is a list of T cell receptor beta chains from one sample in a study of blood T cell repertoires in COVID-19. Only in-frame clones appear in the TCRdb table, and some are missing; sequencing was by immunoSEQ multiplex PCR. The sample yields under 350,000 clones, 86% seen once. The specimen was PBMCs or T cells enriched from blood (not recorded which). Receptor source: a woman in her forties with acute COVID-19. Each CDR3 is given with its conserved first and last residue. The order of the fields is V gene, D gene, J gene, clone size, CDR3 protein, CDR3 DNA. The D gene is left open where the match is weak. Part of the rows lack a size; the others show once, few, many or a class for expanded clones.

TRBV12-5	.	TRBJ1-3	once	CASGSDTVSGNTIYF	TGTGCTAGTGGTTCCGATACAGTTTCGGGAAACACCATATATTTT
TRBV7-9	TRBD2	TRBJ2-3	.	CASSLDSGALDTQYF	TGTGCCAGCAGCTTGGATAGCGGGGCCCTCGATACGCAGTATTTT
TRBV28	.	TRBJ1-5	many	CASSSPWRQDPHNQPQHF	TGTGCCAGCAGTTCCCCGTGGAGACAGGATCCTCACAATCAGCCCCAGCATTTT
TRBV15	.	TRBJ2-3	.	CATEPGVRTDTQYF	TGTGCCACGGAACCAGGGGTGAGGACAGATACGCAGTATTTT
TRBV5-1	.	TRBJ2-5	.	CASTQGEGETQYF	TGCGCCAGCACACAGGGGGAGGGAGAGACCCAGTACTTC
TRBV15	.	TRBJ1-4	once	CATSSGRRWGLNEKLFF	TGTGCCACCAGCTCCGGTCGACGTTGGGGGCTTAATGAAAAACTGTTTTTT
TRBV28	.	TRBJ2-2	.	CASRTQGGVNTGELFF	TGTGCCAGCAGGACTCAGGGCGGGGTGAACACCGGGGAGCTGTTTTTT
TRBV19	TRBD1	TRBJ1-4	.	CASRDRAPEKLFF	TGTGCCAGTAGGGACAGGGCCCCGGAAAAACTGTTTTTT
TRBV2	.	TRBJ1-2	.	CADYVQGMGYGYTF	TGTGCCGATTATGTTCAGGGGATGGGCTATGGCTACACCTTC
TRBV7-2	.	TRBJ2-3	.	CASSLASSTDTQYF	TGTGCCAGCAGTCTAGCGTCTAGCACAGATACGCAGTATTTT
TRBV7-2	.	TRBJ1-2	.	CASSPEYYGYTF	TGTGCCAGCAGCCCCGAGTACTATGGCTACACCTTC
TRBV5-4	.	TRBJ2-3	.	CASSFTRTSTDTQYF	TGTGCCAGCAGCTTTACACGGACTAGCACAGATACGCAGTATTTT
TRBV5-4	.	TRBJ2-6	.	CASSFPKPGPSPGANVLTF	TGTGCCAGCAGCTTTCCTAAACCAGGGCCCTCCCCTGGGGCCAACGTCCTGACTTTC
TRBV7-9	.	TRBJ1-4	.	CASSFGGSSGEKLFF	TGTGCCAGCAGCTTCGGAGGATCCTCGGGGGAAAAACTGTTTTTT
TRBV9	.	TRBJ2-7	.	CASSVSQSEQYF	TGTGCCAGCAGCGTCAGTCAAAGCGAGCAGTACTTC
TRBV14	.	TRBJ2-6	.	CASSQAGSGANVLTF	TGTGCCAGCAGCCAGGCAGGCTCTGGGGCCAACGTCCTGACTTTC
TRBV21-1	.	TRBJ2-7	.	CASSKVAPWGGEQYF	TGTGCCAGCAGCAAAGTAGCTCCCTGGGGCGGCGAGCAGTACTTC
TRBV5-1	.	TRBJ1-1	.	CASSSTGQQNTEAFF	TGCGCCAGCAGCTCAACCGGACAGCAAAACACTGAAGCTTTCTTT
TRBV11-2	TRBD2	TRBJ2-2	.	CASSRSGRGNTGELFF	TGTGCCAGCAGCCGTAGCGGGAGGGGGAACACCGGGGAGCTGTTTTTT
TRBV6-5	.	TRBJ1-5	.	CASSKTYSNQPQHF	TGTGCCAGCAGTAAGACTTATAGCAATCAGCCCCAGCATTTT
TRBV18	.	TRBJ1-4	.	CASSSGQANEKLFF	TGTGCCAGCTCATCAGGGCAGGCGAATGAAAAACTGTTTTTT
TRBV13	.	TRBJ2-6	.	CASSLSIWGMPTF	TGTGCCAGCAGCTTAAGTATCTGGGGCATGCCGACTTTC
TRBV5-1	TRBD1	TRBJ2-7	.	CASSPRTGGTYEQYF	TGCGCCAGCAGCCCGCGGACAGGGGGAACCTACGAGCAGTACTTC
TRBV3-1/TRBV3-2	TRBD1	TRBJ2-1	.	CASSSRQGLGEQFF	TGTGCCAGCAGCTCACGACAGGGGCTTGGTGAGCAGTTCTTC
TRBV6-5	.	TRBJ2-3	.	CASKQGLGTDTQYF	TGTGCCAGCAAACAGGGTTTGGGCACAGATACGCAGTATTTT
TRBV4-2	.	TRBJ2-1	.	CASSQDPPAESSYNEQFF	TGTGCCAGCAGCCAGGACCCACCAGCGGAAAGCTCCTACAATGAGCAGTTCTTC
TRBV9	TRBD2	TRBJ2-1	few	CASSVAGRGAGGHNEQFF	TGTGCCAGCAGCGTAGCCGGTAGGGGAGCGGGAGGGCACAATGAGCAGTTCTTC
TRBV19	.	TRBJ1-5	once	CASSLSRLRGDQPQHF	TGTGCCAGTAGTCTCTCGAGACTTCGCGGGGATCAGCCCCAGCATTTT
TRBV28	TRBD2	TRBJ2-1	.	CASSFSGRAGNEQFF	TGTGCCAGCAGTTTCAGCGGGAGGGCCGGTAATGAGCAGTTCTTC
TRBV7-7	.	TRBJ1-1	.	CASSPLLGVRTEAFF	TGTGCCAGCAGCCCCCTTCTAGGGGTCAGGACTGAAGCTTTCTTT
TRBV19	.	TRBJ2-2	.	CASSPQGGVTGELFF	TGTGCCAGTAGTCCTCAAGGGGGGGTCACCGGGGAGCTGTTTTTT
TRBV6-5	.	TRBJ1-5	.	CASRDNLLNQPQHF	TGTGCCAGCCGAGACAATCTCCTCAATCAGCCCCAGCATTTT
TRBV24-1	.	TRBJ1-5	.	CATSGGTTNQPQHF	TGTGCCACCAGTGGCGGCACCACCAATCAGCCCCAGCATTTT
TRBV3-1/TRBV3-2	TRBD1	TRBJ1-6	.	CASSHRDSQNSPLHF	TGTGCCAGCAGCCACCGGGACAGTCAGAATTCACCCCTCCACTTT
TRBV19	TRBD1	TRBJ1-2	.	CASSIGSGQNNGYTF	TGTGCCAGTAGTATAGGCTCGGGACAGAACAATGGCTACACCTTC
TRBV4-1	TRBD1	TRBJ1-2	.	CASSLTYQGADYGYTF	TGCGCCAGCAGCCTAACCTACCAGGGGGCAGACTATGGCTACACCTTC
TRBV11-2	.	TRBJ1-3	few	CASSLVAAGSGNTIYF	TGTGCCAGCAGCTTAGTCGCCGCAGGGTCGGGAAACACCATATATTTT
TRBV7-2	.	TRBJ1-2	.	CASSLWERGSGYTF	TGTGCCAGCAGCTTGTGGGAAAGGGGGAGTGGCTACACCTTC
TRBV3-1/TRBV3-2	.	TRBJ1-1	.	CASSPLGAGSLMNTEAFF	TGTGCCAGCAGCCCTCTAGGGGCGGGGTCCCTTATGAACACTGAAGCTTTCTTT
TRBV6-5	.	TRBJ1-6	.	CASIGGGLNSPLHF	TGTGCCAGCATTGGGGGGGGGCTAAATTCACCCCTCCACTTT